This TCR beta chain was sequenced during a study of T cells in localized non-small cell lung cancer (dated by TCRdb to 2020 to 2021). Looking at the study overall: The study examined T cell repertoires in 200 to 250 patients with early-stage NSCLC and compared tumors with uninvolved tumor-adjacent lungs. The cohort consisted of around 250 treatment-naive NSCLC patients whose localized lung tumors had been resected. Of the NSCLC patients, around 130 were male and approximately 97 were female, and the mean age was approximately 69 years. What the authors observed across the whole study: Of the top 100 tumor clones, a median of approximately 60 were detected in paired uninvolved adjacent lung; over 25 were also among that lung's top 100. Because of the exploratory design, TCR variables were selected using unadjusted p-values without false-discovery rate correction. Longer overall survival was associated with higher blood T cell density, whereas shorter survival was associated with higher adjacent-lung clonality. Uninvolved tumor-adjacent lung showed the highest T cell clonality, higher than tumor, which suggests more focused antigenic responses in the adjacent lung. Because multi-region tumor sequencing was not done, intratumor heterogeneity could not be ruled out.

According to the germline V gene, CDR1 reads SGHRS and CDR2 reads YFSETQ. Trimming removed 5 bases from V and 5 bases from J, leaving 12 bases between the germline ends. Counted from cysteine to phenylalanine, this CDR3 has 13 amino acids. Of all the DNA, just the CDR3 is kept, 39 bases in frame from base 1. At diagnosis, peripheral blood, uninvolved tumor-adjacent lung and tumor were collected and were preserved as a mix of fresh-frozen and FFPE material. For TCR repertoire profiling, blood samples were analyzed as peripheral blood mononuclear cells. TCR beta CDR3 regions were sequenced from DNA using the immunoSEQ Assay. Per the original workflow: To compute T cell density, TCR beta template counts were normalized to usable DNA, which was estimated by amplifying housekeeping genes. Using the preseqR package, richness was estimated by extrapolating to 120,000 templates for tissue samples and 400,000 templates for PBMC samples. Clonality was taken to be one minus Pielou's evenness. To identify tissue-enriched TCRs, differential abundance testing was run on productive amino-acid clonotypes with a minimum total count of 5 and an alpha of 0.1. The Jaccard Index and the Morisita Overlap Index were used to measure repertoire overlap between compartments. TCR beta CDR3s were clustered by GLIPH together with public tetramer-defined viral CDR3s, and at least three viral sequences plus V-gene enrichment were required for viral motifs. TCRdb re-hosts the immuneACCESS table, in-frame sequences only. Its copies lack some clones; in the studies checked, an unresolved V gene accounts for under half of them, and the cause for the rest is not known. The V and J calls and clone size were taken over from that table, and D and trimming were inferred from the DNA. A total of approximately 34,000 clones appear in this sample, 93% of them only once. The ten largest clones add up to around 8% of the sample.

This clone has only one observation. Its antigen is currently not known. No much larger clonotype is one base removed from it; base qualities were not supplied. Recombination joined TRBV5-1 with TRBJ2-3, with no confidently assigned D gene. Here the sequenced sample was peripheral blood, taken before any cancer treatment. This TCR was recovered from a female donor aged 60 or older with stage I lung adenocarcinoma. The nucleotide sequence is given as TGCGCCAGCAGAATAGGGAACATAGATACGCAGTATTTT. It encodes CASRIGNIDTQYF.